Listed below are T cell receptor beta chains from one sample, sequenced in a study of blood T cells in healthy people across ages. TCRdb re-called the 5' RACE reads with MiXCR, one entry per CDR3 protein. The repertoire holds 1.2 million to 1.5 million distinct CDR3 sequences, with 55% to 75% as singletons. Sequencing used blood. Source of these receptors: a man aged 18 to 29 in good health. The CDR3 runs from the conserved cysteine through the conserved F or W. D genes are given only for firm matches. Not all rows give a size; the values are once, few, many and, for expanded clones, a class.

-	-	TRBV6-4	TRBJ2-1	TGTGCCAGCAGTGATATCCCTCACAATGAGCAGTTCTTC	CASSDIPHNEQFF
TRBD1	-	TRBV2	TRBJ2-7	TGTGCCAGTCTACAGGGGGCTGGAGACTACGAGCAGTACTTC	CASLQGAGDYEQYF
TRBD1	few	TRBV6-2/TRBV6-3	TRBJ2-1	TGTGCCAGCAGTTACTCGCTTACAGGGGACAATGAGCAGTTCTTC	CASSYSLTGDNEQFF
TRBD1	-	TRBV2	TRBJ2-3	TGTGCCAGCAGCGAAGGGACAGACAGCACAGATACGCAGTATTTT	CASSEGTDSTDTQYF
-	-	TRBV10-3	TRBJ2-5	TGTGCCATCAGTGGCCCAACCGAAGAGACCCAGTACTTC	CAISGPTEETQYF
TRBD2	-	TRBV20-1	TRBJ2-3	TGCAGTGCTAGGTCCCCAACTAGCGGGAGGCCCATTGGGGCAGATACGCAGTATTTT	CSARSPTSGRPIGADTQYF
-	-	TRBV20-1	TRBJ2-5	TGCAGTGCTAGAGACAGGGGTGGTCCATATGGGACCCAGTACTTC	CSARDRGGPYGTQYF
-	-	TRBV6-5	TRBJ1-1	TGTGCCAGCAGTTACAATCCCTCAGCGAACACTGAAGCTTTCTTT	CASSYNPSANTEAFF
TRBD2	-	TRBV9	TRBJ2-7	TGTGCCAGCAGCACTAGCGGGGCCAGCTCCTACGAGCAGTACTTC	CASSTSGASSYEQYF
-	once	TRBV11-2	TRBJ2-1	TGTGCGAGCAGCTTAGGAGGGAACAACCTGTACAATGAGCAGTTCTTC	CASSLGGNNLYNEQFF
-	few	TRBV4-3	TRBJ2-7	TGCGCCAGCAGCCAAGCATTCCCTTCCTACGAGCAGTACTTC	CASSQAFPSYEQYF
-	-	TRBV4-1	TRBJ2-7	TGCGCCAGCAGCCAAAGTGGGGGTATAAGAGAAGGGGAGCAGTACTTC	CASSQSGGIREGEQYF
TRBD2	few	TRBV7-9	TRBJ2-1	TGTGCCAGCTCAGGGAGGGGCAACGGTGAGCAGTTCTTC	CASSGRGNGEQFF
TRBD1	-	TRBV29-1	TRBJ2-7	TGCAGCGTCTGGACAGGGGTCAATGAGCAGTACTTC	CSVWTGVNEQYF
-	few	TRBV5-1	TRBJ2-1	TGCGCCAGCAGCTTGGGCCGATCAGGAGTTTACAATGAGCAGTTCTTC	CASSLGRSGVYNEQFF
-	few	TRBV3-1	TRBJ2-1	TGTGCCAGCAGCCAAGAGGGGACGCCGGGGAATGAGCAGTTCTTC	CASSQEGTPGNEQFF
-	many	TRBV6-5	TRBJ2-5	TGTGCCAGCAGTTCTGGTCGAGGCCAAGAGACCCAGTACTTC	CASSSGRGQETQYF
-	-	TRBV20-1	TRBJ1-4	TGCAGTGCTAGAGATAGGGCACGGACACAGGAAAAACTGTTTTTT	CSARDRARTQEKLFF
TRBD1	-	TRBV6-5	TRBJ2-1	TGTGCCAGCAGTTACTCGGGGACAGGGGGTGGGAATGAGCAGTTCTTC	CASSYSGTGGGNEQFF
-	-	TRBV20-1	TRBJ1-3	TGCAGTGCTGGAGGGGAAGGAAACACCATATATTTT	CSAGGEGNTIYF
-	few	TRBV7-9	TRBJ1-2	TGTGCCAGCAGCTTAAATCCTCATGAGGGCTACACCTTC	CASSLNPHEGYTF
-	-	TRBV2	TRBJ2-7	TGTGCCAGCAGGATGAACGAGCAGTACTTC	CASRMNEQYF
-	-	TRBV28	TRBJ1-2	TGTGCCAGCAGTTACCGGGCTCTCCGGGGGGGCTACACCTTC	CASSYRALRGGYTF
-	few	TRBV28	TRBJ2-1	TGTGCCAGCAGACCATGGGGGTACCATGAGCAGTTCTTC	CASRPWGYHEQFF
TRBD2	many	TRBV6-5	TRBJ2-1	TGTGCCAGCACCCTAAAGGTGGCGGGAGTTAATGAGCAGTTCTTC	CASTLKVAGVNEQFF
-	-	TRBV11-1	TRBJ2-1	TGTGCCAGCAGCGTATTGGGGATTAATGAGCAGTTCTTC	CASSVLGINEQFF
-	few	TRBV7-9	TRBJ2-5	TGTGCCAGCAGCTTAGGACAGTTGGAGCAGTACTTC	CASSLGQLEQYF
-	-	TRBV6-2/TRBV6-3	TRBJ1-1	TGTGCCAGCAGTTACCGGGACAACACTGAAGCTTTCTTT	CASSYRDNTEAFF
TRBD1	-	TRBV4-3	TRBJ1-2	TGCGCCAGCAGAGCAGGGGGCGATTATGGCTACACCTTC	CASRAGGDYGYTF
-	few	TRBV7-2	TRBJ2-1	TGTGCCAGCAGCCCGGGGAGATGGGTCAATGAGCAGTTCTTC	CASSPGRWVNEQFF
-	-	TRBV12-3/TRBV12-4	TRBJ2-2	TGTGCCAGCAGGAGCCACAGGTTCTACACCGGGGAGCTGTTTTTT	CASRSHRFYTGELFF
-	-	TRBV27	TRBJ2-7	TGTGCCAGCAGTTTGCCAGATCAAAATTACGAGCAGTACTTC	CASSLPDQNYEQYF
TRBD1	-	TRBV4-2	TRBJ1-4	TGTGCCAGCAGCCAAGGGACAGGGCCTAATGAAAAACTGTTTTTT	CASSQGTGPNEKLFF
-	few	TRBV4-1	TRBJ2-7	TGCGCCAGCAGCCAAGATCAGGGCAGGCGATCCTACGAGCAGTACTTC	CASSQDQGRRSYEQYF
-	-	TRBV7-9	TRBJ2-3	TGTGCCAGCAGCTTATTAGGGGCCGGAGATACGCAGTATTTT	CASSLLGAGDTQYF
-	-	TRBV25-1	TRBJ1-1	TGTGCCAGCAGTGAACACGGTATCAGGGACACTGAAGCTTTCTTT	CASSEHGIRDTEAFF
-	-	TRBV20-1	TRBJ2-3	TGCAGTGCTGGATGGACTCGTAACACAGATACGCAGTATTTT	CSAGWTRNTDTQYF
-	-	TRBV6-6	TRBJ2-7	TGTGCCAGCAGTTACTCGAACGAAGAGCAGTACTTC	CASSYSNEEQYF
TRBD1	-	TRBV12-3/TRBV12-4	TRBJ1-2	TGTGCCAGCAGTACACTACGGACAGGGGGTTATGGCTACACCTTC	CASSTLRTGGYGYTF
-	once	TRBV5-6	TRBJ1-1	TGTGCCAGCAGCTTAGACTTGGAAGGAACTGAAGCTTTCTTT	CASSLDLEGTEAFF
TRBD2	-	TRBV20-1	TRBJ2-3	TGCAGTGCTAGTGGTTCTAGCGGGGGGTCCACAGATACGCAGTATTTT	CSASGSSGGSTDTQYF
-	-	TRBV4-2	TRBJ2-7	TGTGCCAGCAGCCAACCAGAACCCTACGAGCAGTACTTC	CASSQPEPYEQYF
-	-	TRBV29-1	TRBJ2-3	TGCAGCGTTGGAGCCCCCCGCACAGATACGCAGTATTTT	CSVGAPRTDTQYF
-	-	TRBV5-1	TRBJ2-2	TGCGCCAGCAGCTTGTTGACGGGAGAGGTGACCGGGGAGCTGTTTTTT	CASSLLTGEVTGELFF
-	-	TRBV7-9	TRBJ2-5	TGTGCCAGCAGCTTAGTCCGGGACGGGTTAGAGACCCAGTACTTC	CASSLVRDGLETQYF
TRBD2	-	TRBV20-1	TRBJ2-7	TGCAGTGCTGTATCGGCCCCGGGAGGGGAATACGAGCAGTACTTC	CSAVSAPGGEYEQYF